This T cell receptor (beta chain) was sequenced in a study of lymphopenia after photon versus proton radiotherapy (dated by TCRdb to the late 2010s). In terms of the full investigation: Photon and proton radiation therapy were compared by the study for their immunological effects in patients with gastrointestinal tumors who developed high-grade lymphopenia. The roughly 18 patients in the cohort had gastrointestinal tumors, were treated with either photon or proton therapy, and subsequently developed lymphopenia. The goal of the study was to describe how the two radiation modalities differ in their effects on the immune system.

To note about this clone: What this receptor recognizes is not known. Per-base qualities were not stored, and no clone one base away is much larger.

The CDR3 holds 15 amino acids from the cysteine to the phenylalanine. Only the CDR3 DNA stays, 45 bases, in frame from base 1. From a lookup of the germline V gene, CDR1 and CDR2 are SGHTA and FQGNSA. V drops 4 bases and J drops 4 bases, leaving 16 bases in between. Study-wide findings and limitations: After the lymphocyte count nadir, photon-treated repertoires showed oligoclonal expansion, especially of CD8+ Temra cells, which drove the drop in diversity. Relative stability during treatment was observed in proton-treated patients, whereas loss of naive T cells and TCR diversity and gain of effector/memory populations were observed in photon-treated patients. Across the cohort, a larger post-nadir drop in TCR diversity was inversely correlated with overall survival time among patients who died. The survival association was assessed only in patients who died, and the authors presented better survival with proton therapy as a possibility rather than a demonstrated result.

Receptor libraries were prepared by the immunoSEQ multiplex PCR assay. T cell repertoires were profiled by deep sequencing of rearranged TCR beta loci, alongside multiparametric flow cytometry. TCRdb obtained this table from immuneACCESS and retained in-frame rearrangements with V and J assigned. These tables miss some clones; where compared with another copy, unresolved V genes account for less than half of the shortfall, and the remainder is unexplained. For this sample the table gives around 29,000 clones, of which around 94% were detected only once. The ten top clones hold roughly 0.71% of the sample.

This TCR was recovered from a woman aged 45 to 65 with cholangiocarcinoma. This material consisted of peripheral blood, taken from a patient treated with photon-based radiotherapy. The sequence joins TRBV7-2 to TRBJ1-1, with TRBD1 as a weak D call on 5 bases. The CDR3 in this case is CASSSPGTEVTEAFF. The DNA sequence is as follows: TGTGCCAGCAGCTCCCCCGGGACGGAAGTCACTGAAGCTTTCTTT.